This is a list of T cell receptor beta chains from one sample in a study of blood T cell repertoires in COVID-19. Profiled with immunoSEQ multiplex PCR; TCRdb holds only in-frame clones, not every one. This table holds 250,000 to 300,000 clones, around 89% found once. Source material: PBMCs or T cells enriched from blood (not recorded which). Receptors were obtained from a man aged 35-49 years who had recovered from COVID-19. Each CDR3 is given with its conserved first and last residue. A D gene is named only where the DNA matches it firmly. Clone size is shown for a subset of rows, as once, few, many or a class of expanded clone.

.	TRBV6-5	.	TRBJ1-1	CASRLDTMNTEAFF	TGTGCCAGCAGACTGGACACTATGAACACTGAAGCTTTCTTT
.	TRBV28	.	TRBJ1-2	CASSLRGGYTF	TGTGCCAGCAGTTTGAGGGGGGGCTACACCTTC
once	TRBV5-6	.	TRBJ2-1	CASSPEVSNEQFF	TGTGCCAGCAGCCCGGAGGTATCGAATGAGCAGTTCTTC
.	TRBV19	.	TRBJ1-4	CASSLHRATNEKLFF	TGTGCCAGTAGTCTCCACAGGGCAACTAATGAAAAACTGTTTTTT
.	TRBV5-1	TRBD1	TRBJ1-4	CASSLRGRANEKLFF	TGCGCCAGCAGCCTTAGGGGGCGAGCTAATGAAAAACTGTTTTTT
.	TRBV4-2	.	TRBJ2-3	CASSQDRGIGDTQYF	TGTGCCAGCAGCCAAGATCGAGGGATTGGGGATACGCAGTATTTT
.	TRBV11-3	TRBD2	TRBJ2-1	CASSLDFGGLAGGKGNEQFF	TGTGCCAGCAGCTTAGATTTTGGAGGACTAGCGGGGGGAAAGGGGAATGAGCAGTTCTTC
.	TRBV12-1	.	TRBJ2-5	CASSSRMAYERETQYF	TGTGCCAGCAGCTCTAGGATGGCCTACGAGCGAGAGACCCAGTACTTC
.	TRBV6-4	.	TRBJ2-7	CASSDAPTSRVNYEQYF	TGTGCCAGCAGTGACGCTCCGACTAGTAGGGTGAACTACGAGCAGTACTTC
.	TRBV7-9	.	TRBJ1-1	CASSLVAKNTEAFF	TGTGCCAGCAGCTTAGTGGCCAAGAACACTGAAGCTTTCTTT
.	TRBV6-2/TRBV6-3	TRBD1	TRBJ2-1	CASSWDRESSYNEQFF	TGTGCCAGCAGCTGGGACAGGGAAAGCTCCTACAATGAGCAGTTCTTC
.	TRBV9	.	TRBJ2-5	CASSVGWGRETQYF	TGTGCCAGCAGCGTCGGGTGGGGGAGGGAGACCCAGTACTTC
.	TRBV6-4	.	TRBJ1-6	CASSDSPLNNSPLHF	TGTGCCAGCAGTGACTCCCCCCTTAATAATTCACCCCTCCACTTT
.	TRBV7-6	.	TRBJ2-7	CASSLGEGGSEQYF	TGTGCCAGCAGCTTAGGAGAGGGGGGGAGCGAGCAGTACTTC
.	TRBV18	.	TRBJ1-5	CASSPASGTTSNQPQHF	TGTGCCAGCTCACCAGCCTCTGGGACAACCAGCAATCAGCCCCAGCATTTT
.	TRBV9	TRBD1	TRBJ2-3	CASSARQGTDTQYF	TGTGCCAGCAGCGCCCGACAGGGAACAGATACGCAGTATTTT
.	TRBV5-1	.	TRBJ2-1	CASSLDLEQFF	TGCGCCAGCAGCTTGGATCTTGAGCAGTTCTTC
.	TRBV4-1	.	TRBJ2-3	CASSQDDLGWADTQYF	TGCGCCAGCAGCCAAGATGATTTGGGCTGGGCAGATACGCAGTATTTT
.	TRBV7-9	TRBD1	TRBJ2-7	CASSSGAGGPYEQYF	TGTGCCAGCAGCTCAGGGGCAGGGGGACCATACGAGCAGTACTTC
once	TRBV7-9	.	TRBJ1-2	CASSWGDGLTSYGYTF	TGTGCCAGCAGTTGGGGGGACGGCCTAACCTCCTATGGCTACACCTTC
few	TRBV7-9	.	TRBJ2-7	CASSRDFGYEQYF	TGTGCCAGCAGTCGCGACTTTGGCTACGAGCAGTACTTC
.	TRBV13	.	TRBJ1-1	CASSRRVGTEAFF	TGTGCCAGCAGCCGCAGGGTGGGGACTGAAGCTTTCTTT
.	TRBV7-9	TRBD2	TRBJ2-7	CASTPTSGITYEQYF	TGTGCCAGCACCCCGACTAGCGGCATTACCTACGAGCAGTACTTC
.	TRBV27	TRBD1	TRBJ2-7	CATTDGQGSEQYF	TGTGCCACTACTGACGGACAGGGGTCCGAGCAGTACTTC